This T cell receptor (beta chain) was retrieved from a study of vaccination and CD4 T cells after COVID-19. Treatment in this sample: roughly 10-day PBMC culture with coronavirus spike peptide pools or control peptides (ViraFEST assay). PBMC cultures, at 1.5 million to 2.5 million cells per well, received 8.5 to 10 IU/ml IL-2 and approximately 10 ug/ml peptide pools. Negative-selection isolation of CD4+ T cells was performed after approximately 11 days of culture. About this clonotype: Its matching antigen is unknown.

The Oncomine TCR Beta short-read assay was applied to DNA of cultured CD4+ T cells. A single record per CDR3 protein comes from TCRdb applying MiXCR to the PCR reads. The table lists approximately 25,000 distinct CDR3 sequences, 62% of them singletons. This TCR was recovered from a human donor who had recovered from COVID-19. Sequences were obtained from CD4+ T cells from blood, cultured in vitro.

For the CDR3, the DNA is TGCAGTGCTGGCATCCGGGACAGCCGTTATCAGCCCCAGCATTTT. Protein sequence: CSAGIRDSRYQPQHF. V is TRBV20-1 and J is TRBJ1-5; 7 bases fit TRBD1. The CDR3 length is 15 residues. V shed 5 bases and J 5 bases; nucleotides not matched to a gene: 12. Germline V CDR1 and CDR2: DFQATT, SNEGSKA (reference sequence).